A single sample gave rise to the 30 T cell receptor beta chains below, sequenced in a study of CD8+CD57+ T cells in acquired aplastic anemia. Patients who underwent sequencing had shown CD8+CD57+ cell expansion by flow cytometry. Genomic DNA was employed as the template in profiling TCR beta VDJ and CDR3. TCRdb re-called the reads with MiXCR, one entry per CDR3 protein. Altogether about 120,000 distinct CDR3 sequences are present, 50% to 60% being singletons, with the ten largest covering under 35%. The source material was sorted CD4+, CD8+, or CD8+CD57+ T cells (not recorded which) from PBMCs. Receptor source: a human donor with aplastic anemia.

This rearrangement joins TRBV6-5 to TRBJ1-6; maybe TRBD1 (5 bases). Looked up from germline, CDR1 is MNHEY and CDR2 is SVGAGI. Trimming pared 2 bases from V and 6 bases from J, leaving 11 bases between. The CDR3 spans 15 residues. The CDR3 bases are TGTGCCAGCAGTTACGGTCAGGGATTTAATTCACCCCTCCACTTT. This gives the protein CASSYGQGFNSPLHF.

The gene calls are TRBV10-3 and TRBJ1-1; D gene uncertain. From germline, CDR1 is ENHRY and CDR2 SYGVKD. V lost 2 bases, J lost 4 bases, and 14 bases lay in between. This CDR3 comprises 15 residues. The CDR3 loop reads CAISEEVTVRTEAFF. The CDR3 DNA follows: TGTGCCATCAGTGAGGAGGTAACAGTTCGCACTGAAGCTTTCTTT.

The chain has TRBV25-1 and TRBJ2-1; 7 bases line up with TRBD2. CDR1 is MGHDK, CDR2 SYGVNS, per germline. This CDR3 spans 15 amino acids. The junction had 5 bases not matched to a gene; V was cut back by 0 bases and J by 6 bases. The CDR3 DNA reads TGTGCCAGCAGTGAATACGCGGGAGCCGCCAATGAGCAGTTCTTC. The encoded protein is CASSEYAGAANEQFF.

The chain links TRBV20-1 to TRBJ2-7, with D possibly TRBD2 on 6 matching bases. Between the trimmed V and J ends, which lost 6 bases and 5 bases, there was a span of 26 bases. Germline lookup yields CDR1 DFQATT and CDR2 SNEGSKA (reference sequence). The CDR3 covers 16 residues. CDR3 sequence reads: CSAKGEMGLSTHEQYF. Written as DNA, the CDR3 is TGCAGTGCGAAAGGCGAAATGGGACTCTCGACTCACGAGCAGTACTTC.

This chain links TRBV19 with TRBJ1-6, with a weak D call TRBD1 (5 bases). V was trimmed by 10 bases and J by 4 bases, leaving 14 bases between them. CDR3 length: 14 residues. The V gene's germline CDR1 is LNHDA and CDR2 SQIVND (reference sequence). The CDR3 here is CATKDTSYNSPLHF. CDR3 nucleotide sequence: TGTGCCACTAAGGACACCTCGTATAATTCACCCCTCCACTTT.

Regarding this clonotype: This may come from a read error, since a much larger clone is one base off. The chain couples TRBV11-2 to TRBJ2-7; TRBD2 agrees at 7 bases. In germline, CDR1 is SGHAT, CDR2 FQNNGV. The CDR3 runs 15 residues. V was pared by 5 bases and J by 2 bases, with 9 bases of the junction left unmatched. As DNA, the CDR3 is TGTGCCAGCAGCCGAGGAGGCGGGAGCCCCTACGAGCAGTACTTC. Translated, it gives CASSRGGGSPYEQYF.

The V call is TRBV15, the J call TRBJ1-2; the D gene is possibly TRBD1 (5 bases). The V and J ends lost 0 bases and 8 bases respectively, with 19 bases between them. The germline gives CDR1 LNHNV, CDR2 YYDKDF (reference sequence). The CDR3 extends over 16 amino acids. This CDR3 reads CATSRDLGQGDRGYTF. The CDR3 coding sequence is TGTGCCACCAGCAGAGATCTGGGGCAGGGAGATCGGGGCTACACCTTC. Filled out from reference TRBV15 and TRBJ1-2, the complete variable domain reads DAMVIQNPRYQVTQFGKPVTLSCSQTLNHNVMYWYQQKSSQAPKLLFHYYDKDFNNEADTPDNFQSRRPNTSFCFLDIRSPGLGDTAMYLCATSRDLGQGDRGYTFGSGTRLTVV.

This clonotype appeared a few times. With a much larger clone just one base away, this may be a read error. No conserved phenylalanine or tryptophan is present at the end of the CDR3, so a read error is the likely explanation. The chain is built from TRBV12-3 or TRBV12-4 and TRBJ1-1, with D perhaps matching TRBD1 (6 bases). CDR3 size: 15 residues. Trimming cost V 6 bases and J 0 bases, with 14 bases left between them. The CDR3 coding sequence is TGTGCCAGCAGCTCGGACAGTTTCATGAACACTGAAGCTTTCTCT. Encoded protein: CASSSDSFMNTEAFS.

The CDR3: CASSQDRTSGDTDTQYF. The CDR3 region has the DNA TGCGCCAGCAGCCAAGACAGGACTAGCGGAGACACAGATACGCAGTATTTT. This chain links TRBV4-1 with TRBJ2-3; 10 bases are a match to TRBD2. The CDR3 is 17 amino acids. Germline V lookup: CDR1 MGHRA, CDR2 YSYEKL. V was clipped by 0 bases and J by 2 bases; unmatched bases: 5.

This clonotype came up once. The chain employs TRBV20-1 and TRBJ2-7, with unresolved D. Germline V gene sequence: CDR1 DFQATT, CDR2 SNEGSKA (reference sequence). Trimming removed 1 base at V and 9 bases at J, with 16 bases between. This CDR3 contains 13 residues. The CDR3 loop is CSARAETATTQYF. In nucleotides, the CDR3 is TGCAGTGCTAGAGCAGAGACGGCTACGACGCAGTACTTC.

The chain's CDR3 is CSGRSENGYTF. CDR3 nucleotides: TGCAGCGGACGATCAGAAAATGGCTACACCTTC. V gene TRBV29-1 combines with J gene TRBJ1-2; D not resolved. Germline assignment: CDR1 SQVTM and CDR2 ANQGSEA. V lost 7 bases and J lost 6, with 12 bases in between. The CDR3 sequence is 11 residues long.

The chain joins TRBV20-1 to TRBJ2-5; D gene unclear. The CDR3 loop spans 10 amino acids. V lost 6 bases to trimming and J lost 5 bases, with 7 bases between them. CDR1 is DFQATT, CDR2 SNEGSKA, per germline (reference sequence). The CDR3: CSATDETQYF. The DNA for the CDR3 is TGCAGTGCCACGGACGAGACCCAGTACTTC.

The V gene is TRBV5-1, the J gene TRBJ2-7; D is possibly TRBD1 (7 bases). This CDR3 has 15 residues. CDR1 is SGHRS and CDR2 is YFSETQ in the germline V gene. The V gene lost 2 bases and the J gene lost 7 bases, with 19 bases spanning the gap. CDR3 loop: CASSLAGQDAGEQYF. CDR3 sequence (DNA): TGCGCCAGCAGCTTAGCCGGACAGGACGCGGGGGAGCAGTACTTC.

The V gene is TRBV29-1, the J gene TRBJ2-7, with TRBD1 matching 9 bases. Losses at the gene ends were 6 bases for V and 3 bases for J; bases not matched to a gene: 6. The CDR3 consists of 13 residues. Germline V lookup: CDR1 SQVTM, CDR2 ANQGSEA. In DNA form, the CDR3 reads TGCAGCGTGACAGGGGGGAATTTCTACGAGCAGTACTTC. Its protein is CSVTGGNFYEQYF.

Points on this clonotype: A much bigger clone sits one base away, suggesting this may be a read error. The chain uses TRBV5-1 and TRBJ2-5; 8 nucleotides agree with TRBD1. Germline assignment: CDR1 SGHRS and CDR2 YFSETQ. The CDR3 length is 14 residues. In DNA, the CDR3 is TGCGCCAGCAGCCCGCGGACAGGGCTCGAGACCCAGCACTTC. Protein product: CASSPRTGLETQHF.

The CDR3 DNA reads as TGTGCCAGCAGCCATGACAGGAGCAATCAGCCCCAGCATTTT. It specifies CASSHDRSNQPQHF. The chain links TRBV6-1 to TRBJ1-5; tentatively, D is TRBD1 (6 bases). This CDR3 is built from 14 residues. From germline, CDR1 is MNHNS and CDR2 SASEGT. With 6 bases removed from V and 1 base from J, the gap between germline ends came to 10 bases.

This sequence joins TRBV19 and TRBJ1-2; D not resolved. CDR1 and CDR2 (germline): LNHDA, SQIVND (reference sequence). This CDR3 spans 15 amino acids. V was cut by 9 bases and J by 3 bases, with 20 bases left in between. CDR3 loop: CASSLEWAMDYGYTF. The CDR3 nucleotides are TGTGCCAGCAGCTTAGAATGGGCTATGGACTATGGCTACACCTTC.

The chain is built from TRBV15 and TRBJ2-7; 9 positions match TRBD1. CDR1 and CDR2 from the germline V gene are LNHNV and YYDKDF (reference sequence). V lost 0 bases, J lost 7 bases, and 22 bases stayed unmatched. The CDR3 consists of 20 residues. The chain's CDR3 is CATSRDQAGTGSLRSREQYF. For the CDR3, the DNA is TGTGCCACCAGCAGAGATCAAGCGGGGACAGGGAGCCTCAGGTCACGGGAGCAGTACTTC.

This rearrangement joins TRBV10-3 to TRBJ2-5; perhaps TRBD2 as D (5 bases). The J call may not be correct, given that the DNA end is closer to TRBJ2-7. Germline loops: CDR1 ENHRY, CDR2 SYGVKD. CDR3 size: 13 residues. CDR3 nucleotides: TGTGCCATCAGCGGACTGGCAGTCGACGAGCAGTACTTC. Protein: CAISGLAVDEQYF.

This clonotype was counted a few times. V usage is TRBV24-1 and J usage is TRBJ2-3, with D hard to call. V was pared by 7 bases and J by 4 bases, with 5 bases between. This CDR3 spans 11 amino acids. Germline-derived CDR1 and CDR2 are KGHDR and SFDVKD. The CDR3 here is CATREADTQYF. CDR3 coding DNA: TGTGCCACCAGGGAAGCAGATACGCAGTATTTT.

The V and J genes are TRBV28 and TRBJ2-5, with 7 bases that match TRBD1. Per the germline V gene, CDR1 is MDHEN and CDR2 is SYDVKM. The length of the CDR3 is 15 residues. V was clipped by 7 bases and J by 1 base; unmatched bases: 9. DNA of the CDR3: TGTGCCAGCACAACGGGGACAGCAATCCAAGAGACCCAGTACTTC. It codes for CASTTGTAIQETQYF.

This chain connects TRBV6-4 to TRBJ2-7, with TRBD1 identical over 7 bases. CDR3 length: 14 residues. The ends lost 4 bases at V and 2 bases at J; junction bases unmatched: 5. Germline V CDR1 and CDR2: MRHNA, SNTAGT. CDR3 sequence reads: CASSVTGVPYEQYF. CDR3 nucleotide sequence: TGTGCCAGCAGTGTAACAGGGGTACCCTACGAGCAGTACTTC.

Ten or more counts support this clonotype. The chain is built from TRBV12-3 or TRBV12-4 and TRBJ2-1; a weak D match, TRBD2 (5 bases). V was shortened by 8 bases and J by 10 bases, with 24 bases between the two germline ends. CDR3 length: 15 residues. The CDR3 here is CASDRGNSALWEQFF. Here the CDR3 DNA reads TGTGCCAGCGATCGGGGTAACTCAGCGTTGTGGGAGCAGTTCTTC.

The CDR3 DNA follows: TGTGCCAGCAAAAGGCCCGGGGGGCTAGGGGAAAAACTGTTTTTT. This codes for CASKRPGGLGEKLFF. The V call is TRBV2, the J call TRBJ1-4; D may be TRBD1 (6 bases). V lost 7 bases, J lost 8 bases, and 20 bases lay in between. The CDR3 has 15 amino acids. The germline CDR1 and CDR2 sequences are SNHLY and FYNNEI.

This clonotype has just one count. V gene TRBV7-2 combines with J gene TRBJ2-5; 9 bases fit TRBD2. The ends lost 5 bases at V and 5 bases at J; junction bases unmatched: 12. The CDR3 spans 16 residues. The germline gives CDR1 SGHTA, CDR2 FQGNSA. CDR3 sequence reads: CASSTLAGNTGETQYF. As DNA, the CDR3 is TGTGCCAGCAGCACCCTAGCGGGGAACACCGGGGAGACCCAGTACTTC.

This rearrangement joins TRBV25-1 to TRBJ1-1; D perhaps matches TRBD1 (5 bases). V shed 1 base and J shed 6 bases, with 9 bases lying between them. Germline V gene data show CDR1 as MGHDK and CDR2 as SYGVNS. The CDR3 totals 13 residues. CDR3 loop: CASSEWAGAEAFF. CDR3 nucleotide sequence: TGTGCCAGCAGTGAATGGGCGGGGGCTGAAGCTTTCTTT. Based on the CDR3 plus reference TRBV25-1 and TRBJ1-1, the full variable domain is EADIYQTPRYLVIGTGKKITLECSQTMGHDKMYWYQQDPGMELHLIHYSYGVNSTEKGDLSSESTVSRIRTEHFPLTLESARPSHTSQYLCASSEWAGAEAFFGQGTRLTVV.

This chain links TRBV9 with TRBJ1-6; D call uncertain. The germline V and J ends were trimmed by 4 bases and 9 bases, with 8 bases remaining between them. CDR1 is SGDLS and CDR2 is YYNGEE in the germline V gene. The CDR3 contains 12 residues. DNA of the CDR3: TGTGCCAGCAGCCCAAGTAGTTCACCCCTCCACTTT. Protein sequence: CASSPSSSPLHF.

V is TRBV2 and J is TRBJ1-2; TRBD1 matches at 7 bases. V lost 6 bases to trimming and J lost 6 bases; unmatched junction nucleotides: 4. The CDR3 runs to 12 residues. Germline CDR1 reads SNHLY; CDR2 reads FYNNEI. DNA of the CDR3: TGTGCCAGCAGGGGGGACAGCGATGGCTACACCTTC. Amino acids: CASRGDSDGYTF.

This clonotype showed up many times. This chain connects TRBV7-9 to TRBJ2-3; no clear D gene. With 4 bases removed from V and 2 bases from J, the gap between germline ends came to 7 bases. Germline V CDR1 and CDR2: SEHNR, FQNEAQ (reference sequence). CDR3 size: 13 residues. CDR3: CASSSDITDTQYF. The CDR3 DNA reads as TGTGCCAGCAGCTCCGACATCACAGATACGCAGTATTTT. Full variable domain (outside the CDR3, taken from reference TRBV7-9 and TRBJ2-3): DTGVSQNPRHKITKRGQNVTFRCDPISEHNRLYWYRQTLGQGPEFLTYFQNEAQLEKSRLLSDRFSAERPKGSFSTLEIQRTEQGDSAMYLCASSSDITDTQYFGPGTRLTVL.

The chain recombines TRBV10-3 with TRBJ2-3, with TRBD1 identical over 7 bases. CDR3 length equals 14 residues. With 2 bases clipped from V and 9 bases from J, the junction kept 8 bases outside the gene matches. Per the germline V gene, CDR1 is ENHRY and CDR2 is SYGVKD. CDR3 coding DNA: TGTGCCATCAGTGAGAGGGACAGAGCGGACACGCAGTATTTT. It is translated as CAISERDRADTQYF.